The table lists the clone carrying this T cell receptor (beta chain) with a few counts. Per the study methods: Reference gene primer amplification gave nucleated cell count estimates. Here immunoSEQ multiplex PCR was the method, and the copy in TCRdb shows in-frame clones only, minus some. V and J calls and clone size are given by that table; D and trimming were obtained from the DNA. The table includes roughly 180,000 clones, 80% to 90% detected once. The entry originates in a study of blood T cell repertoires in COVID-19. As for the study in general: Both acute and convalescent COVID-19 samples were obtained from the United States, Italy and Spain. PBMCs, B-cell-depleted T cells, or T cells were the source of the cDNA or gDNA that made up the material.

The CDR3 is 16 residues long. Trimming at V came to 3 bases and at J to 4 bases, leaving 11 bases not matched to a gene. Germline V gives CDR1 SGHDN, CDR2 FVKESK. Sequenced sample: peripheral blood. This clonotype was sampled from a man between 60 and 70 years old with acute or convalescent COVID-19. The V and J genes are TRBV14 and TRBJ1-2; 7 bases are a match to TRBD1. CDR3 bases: TGTGCCAGCAGCCAGGACTTCGGGACAGCTCGCTATGGCTACACCTTC. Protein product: CASSQDFGTARYGYTF.